Reported below is one T cell receptor (beta chain). The sample belongs to a study of shared clonotypes between healthy human individuals. Per the germline V gene, CDR1 is MNHNY and CDR2 is SVGAGI (reference sequence). The V end lost 5 bases, the J end lost 2 bases, and 10 bases lay between the germline ends. CDR3 length equals 13 residues. Researchers divided each subset's genomic DNA evenly across several immunoSEQ plates. Generated by immunoSEQ multiplex PCR, the TCRdb table keeps only in-frame clones and is missing some. The data show about 700,000 clones, with roughly 94% seen just once and nearly 25% held by the top ten. Cells designated naive CD8 were CD45RO-negative and were positively selected for CCR7, with terminally differentiated effector memory CD45RA+ cells excluded.

This TCR derives from a man under 40 in good health. The chain recombines TRBV6-6 with TRBJ2-7; D is perhaps TRBD1 or TRBD2 (5 bases each). The material sequenced was naive CD8+ T cells sorted from blood. CDR3 sequence reads: CASSTGTTYEQYF. CDR3 coding DNA: TGTGCCAGCAGTACCGGGACGACCTACGAGCAGTACTTC.